Listed here are 10 T cell receptor beta chains from one sample, sequenced in a study of identical twins. TCRdb called the 5' RACE reads again in MiXCR, with one record for every CDR3 protein. The sample lists under 250,000 distinct CDR3 sequences, roughly a tenth occurring once. The specimen sequenced was memory (CD45RO+) T cells sorted from blood. The receptors were sampled from a woman aged 18 to 35 in good health.

This clonotype was picked up a small number of times. J is TRBJ2-1 and V is TRBV9; TRBD1 or TRBD2 may be the D gene (6 bases each). Germline V gene data show CDR1 as SGDLS and CDR2 as YYNGEE. This CDR3 spans 18 amino acids. Trimming removed 0 bases at V and 4 bases at J, with 20 bases between. The CDR3 spells CASSVGTKRTDPYNEQFF. The CDR3 DNA follows: TGTGCCAGCAGCGTAGGGACTAAGAGGACAGATCCTTACAATGAGCAGTTCTTC.

A word on this clonotype: This may be a read error, as it is one base from a much larger clone. The chain links TRBV5-1 to TRBJ2-2, with TRBD2 matching over 10 bases. This CDR3 has 16 amino acids. From germline, CDR1 is SGHRS and CDR2 YFSETQ. The CDR3 region has the DNA TGCGCCAGCAGCCCCCCTAGCGGGAGAGACACCGGGGAGCCGTTTTTT. This codes for CASSPPSGRDTGEPFF.

The chain is built from TRBV11-2 and TRBJ2-5; the match to TRBD2 covers 10 bases. CDR1 and CDR2 (germline): SGHAT, FQNNGV. Germline trimming cut 4 bases from V and 7 bases from J; bases unmatched to any gene: 18. This CDR3 has 18 residues. CDR3 nucleotide sequence: TGTGCCAGCAGCTCCCCTAGCGGGGGCGATCCTCGAGGATTGACCCAGTACTTC. This encodes CASSSPSGGDPRGLTQYF.

This clonotype was found a few times. The genes are TRBV28 and TRBJ2-7; D gene uncertain. The CDR3 sequence is 16 residues long. The germline CDR1 and CDR2 sequences are MDHEN and SYDVKM. Between the trimmed V and J ends, which lost 3 bases and 2 bases, there was a span of 17 bases. The CDR3 spells CASSFSFAENTYEQYF. The CDR3, as DNA: TGTGCCAGCAGTTTTAGTTTTGCGGAGAACACCTACGAGCAGTACTTC.

The J gene is TRBJ1-2, the V gene TRBV9; no reliable D call. Germline V gene lookup returns CDR1 SGDLS and CDR2 YYNGEE. CDR3 length: 13 residues. The V and J ends lost 0 bases and 7 bases respectively, with 10 bases between them. The DNA for the CDR3 is TGTGCCAGCAGCGTAGCTCTGTTTCCTGGCTACACCTTC. Its protein is CASSVALFPGYTF. The whole variable domain, filled in from reference TRBV9 and TRBJ1-2, reads DSGVTQTPKHLITATGQRVTLRCSPRSGDLSVYWYQQSLDQGLQFLIQYYNGEERAKGNILERFSAQQFPDLHSELNLSSLELGDSALYFCASSVALFPGYTFGSGTRLTVV.

The chain links TRBV12-5 to TRBJ2-3; no clear D. The CDR3 is 13 residues long. The germline V gene has CDR1 LGHNT and CDR2 FRNRAP. V shed 4 bases and J shed 4 bases, with 9 bases lying between them. This CDR3 reads CASGSSGPDTQYF. The CDR3 coding sequence is TGTGCTAGTGGTTCGAGTGGGCCAGATACGCAGTATTTT.

This clonotype was recorded many times. This rearrangement joins TRBV3-1 to TRBJ2-5; D perhaps matches TRBD1 (7 bases). V was shortened by 8 bases and J by 5 bases, with 15 bases between the two germline ends. Looked up from germline, CDR1 is LGHDT and CDR2 is YNNKEL (reference sequence). The CDR3 runs 13 residues. The CDR3 DNA sequence: TGTGCCAGCCGCCTGACAGGGAGGGAGACCCAGTACTTC. As protein: CASRLTGRETQYF.

This clonotype showed up many times. The CDR3: CASRYGGWAGVIRTEAFF. The CDR3 nucleotides are TGTGCCAGCAGATATGGTGGTTGGGCGGGGGTAATTCGGACTGAAGCTTTCTTT. This sequence joins TRBV12-3 or TRBV12-4 and TRBJ1-1, with a weak D call TRBD1 (5 bases). V lost 6 bases to trimming and J lost 5 bases, with 28 bases between them. The CDR3 runs to 18 residues.

This clonotype was recorded a few times. The V and J genes are TRBV6-2 or TRBV6-3 and TRBJ2-2; no clear D gene. The CDR3 length is 15 residues. Germline loops: CDR1 MNHEY, CDR2 SVGEGT. The V end lost 3 bases, the J end lost 0 bases, and 8 bases lay between the germline ends. DNA of the CDR3: TGTGCCAGCAGTTATGTGAGTTCGAACACCGGGGAGCTGTTTTTT. Residues: CASSYVSSNTGELFF.

Only a few counts were recorded for this clonotype. The chain has TRBV4-2 and TRBJ1-1, with D maybe TRBD1 (6 bases). The V end lost 0 bases, the J end lost 0 bases, and 17 bases lay between the germline ends. The CDR3 has 18 amino acids. Germline loops: CDR1 LGHNA, CDR2 YNFKEQ. CDR3 nucleotides: TGTGCCAGCAGCCAAGATTCGAGACAGGCGACCTTGAACACTGAAGCTTTCTTT. As protein: CASSQDSRQATLNTEAFF.